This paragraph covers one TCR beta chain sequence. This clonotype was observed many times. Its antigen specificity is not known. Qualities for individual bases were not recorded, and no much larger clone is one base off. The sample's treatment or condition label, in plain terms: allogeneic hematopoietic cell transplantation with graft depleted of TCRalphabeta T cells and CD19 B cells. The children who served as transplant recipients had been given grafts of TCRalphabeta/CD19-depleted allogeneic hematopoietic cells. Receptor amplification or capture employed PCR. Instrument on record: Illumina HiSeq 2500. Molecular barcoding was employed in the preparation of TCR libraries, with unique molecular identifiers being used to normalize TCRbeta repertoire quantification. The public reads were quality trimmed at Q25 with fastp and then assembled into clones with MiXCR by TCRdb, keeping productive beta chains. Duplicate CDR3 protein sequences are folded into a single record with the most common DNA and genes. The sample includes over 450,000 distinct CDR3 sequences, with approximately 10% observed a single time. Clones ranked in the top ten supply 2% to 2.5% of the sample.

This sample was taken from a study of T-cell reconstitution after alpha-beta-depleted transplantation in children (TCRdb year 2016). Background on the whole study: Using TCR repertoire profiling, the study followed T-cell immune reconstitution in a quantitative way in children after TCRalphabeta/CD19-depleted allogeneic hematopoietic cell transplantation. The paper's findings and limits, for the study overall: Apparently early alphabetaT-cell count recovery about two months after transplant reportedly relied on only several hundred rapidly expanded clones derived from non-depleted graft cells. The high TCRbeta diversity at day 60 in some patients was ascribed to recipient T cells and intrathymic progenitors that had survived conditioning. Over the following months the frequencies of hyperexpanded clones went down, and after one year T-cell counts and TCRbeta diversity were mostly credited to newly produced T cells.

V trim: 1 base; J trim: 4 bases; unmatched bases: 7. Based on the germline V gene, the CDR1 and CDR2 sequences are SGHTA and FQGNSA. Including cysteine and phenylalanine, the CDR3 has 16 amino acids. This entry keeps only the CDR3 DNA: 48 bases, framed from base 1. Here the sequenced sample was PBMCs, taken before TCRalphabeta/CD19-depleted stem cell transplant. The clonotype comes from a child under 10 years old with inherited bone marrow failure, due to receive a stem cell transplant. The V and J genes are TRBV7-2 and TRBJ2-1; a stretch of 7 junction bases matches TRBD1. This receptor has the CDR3 CASSLVGTASYNEQFF. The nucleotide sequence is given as TGTGCCAGCAGCTTAGTTGGGACAGCTTCATACAATGAGCAGTTCTTC.